This T cell receptor beta chain was observed in a study of T cells in Graves' hyperthyroidism and ophthalmopathy. The CDR3 totals 12 residues. V was shortened by 5 bases and J by 10 bases, with 14 bases between the two germline ends. Germline V gene sequence: CDR1 MNHNS, CDR2 SASEGT. TCR beta CDR3 regions were amplified from RNA transcripts. With the HTBI primer set, the TCR CDR3 went through a first round of RT-PCR. TCRdb reprocessed the multiplex PCR reads via MiXCR and lists one record per CDR3 protein. This table has about half a million distinct CDR3 sequences, roughly 24% appearing once. This clonotype was counted many times.

The chain links TRBV6-1 to TRBJ1-1; D might be TRBD1 (5 bases). The receptor was derived from a woman between 25 and 40 years old with Graves' ophthalmopathy. What was sequenced was blood. As DNA, the CDR3 is TGTGCCAGCAGTCAGACGCAGGGTCCAGCTTTCTTT. Amino acids: CASSQTQGPAFF.